This paragraph covers one T cell receptor (beta chain) sequence. The table lists this clonotype with many counts. Its antigen has not been determined. Base qualities were left out, and no much larger clone turns up one base away. CDR1 and CDR2 (DFQATT, SNEGSKA) derive from the germline V gene (reference sequence). Taken from cysteine to phenylalanine, the CDR3 has 12 residues. Only the CDR3 DNA stays, 36 bases, in frame from base 1. Deletion took 5 bases off V and 3 bases off J, with a span of 8 bases between the germline ends. Library method: PCR. Data came from an Illumina HiSeq 2500. Unique molecular identifiers were incorporated into TCR beta cDNA libraries to reduce PCR and sequencing biases. About 0.5 million cDNA molecules were obtained for every 1 to 10 million input T cells, so each molecule roughly corresponded to one T cell. Patient libraries were prepared and sequenced with the same protocol used for the earlier healthy control dataset. Within a given batch, samples were prepared together, multiplexed and sequenced on the same HiSeq lane. The study's processing was this. Raw barcoded reads were processed with MIGEC, discarding single-read molecular identifier groups before consensus assembly and CDR3 extraction. VDJtools was used for post-analysis of the clonotype tables, and diversity was normalized by down-sampling every dataset to the size of the smallest sample. Repertoire overlap clustering matched CDR3 amino acid but not nucleotide sequences to correct batch-related cross-sample contamination. The public sequencing data were trimmed at Q25 with fastp and processed into clonotypes with MiXCR by TCRdb, which kept only in-frame beta chains. Here each entry gathers all rows of one CDR3 protein and keeps the most common genes and DNA. What appears here as the V and J calls and clone size reflects TCRdb's work, not the paper's. The sample yields around 200,000 distinct CDR3 sequences; approximately 29% were counted once. The ten largest clones represent more than 3% of the sample.

This entry comes from a study of post-analysis software for immune sequencing data (dated by TCRdb to the mid-2010s). Notes on the research overall: Disease courses on record covered relapsing-remitting, secondary progressive and progressive-relapsing multiple sclerosis, though some patients had no subtype annotation. A subset of samples was prepared in parallel using single-end sample barcoding, then pooled and co-amplified after Illumina adapter ligation. The patient repertoires were compared against some twelve previously published healthy control repertoires obtained from donors aged 6 to 25 years.

TCR beta repertoires were profiled from peripheral blood of about a dozen young patients with multiple sclerosis to demonstrate the VDJtools post-analysis software. Multiple sclerosis patients were children and adolescents aged roughly 6 to 16 years. Study-wide findings and limitations: Roughly 5 TRBV segments, including TRBV5-6, TRBV5-1 and TRBV20-1, were significantly more frequent in patients than controls. Direct clustering with F measure revealed strong co-clustering of samples prepared in the same batch, which led to a batch-effect correction. The control group was slightly older than the multiple sclerosis patient group. Normalized Chao1 diversity was significantly lower in multiple sclerosis patients than controls, suggesting substantial peripheral T-cell clonal expansion.

This sequence was found in a girl younger than 18 with multiple sclerosis. The V gene is TRBV20-1 and the J gene is TRBJ1-5; the D segment could be TRBD1, given 6 matching bases. The sequencing input was blood. The sequenced DNA is TGCAGTGCTGGACAGCCCAATCAGCCCCAGCATTTT. This translates into CSAGQPNQPQHF.